This TCR beta chain was identified during a study of blood T cell repertoires in COVID-19 (dated by TCRdb to 2018 to 2020). For the wider study: Samples covering the acute and convalescent phases of COVID-19 were provided by collaborators in the United States, Italy and Spain. Sample metadata almost always included a de-identified subject ID, COVID-19 status, age in years and sex. Where available, HLA class I and class II types were obtained from metadata supplied by the sample provider rather than from assay-based typing. Samples were obtained from the ongoing ImmuneRACE study (first 160 participants) and from some 1,300 subjects provided by 6 global collaborators. The material from the prospective study consisted of cDNA or gDNA derived from T cells, B-cell-depleted T cells, or PBMCs. The repertoires were made available in a free public database intended to serve as a resource for research on the immune response to SARS-CoV-2. Subjects who had been exposed to COVID-19, were actively infected with it, or had recovered from it provided the deeply sampled blood TCRbeta repertoires that made up the dataset. On the study overall, not on this receptor specifically: The quantity of clinical and demographic metadata differed by source and by participant and was supplied without curation.

Collaborating institutions collected whole blood in K2EDTA tubes following their own protocols. For TCRbeta analysis, collaborators shipped samples as frozen whole blood, isolated PBMCs, or DNA extracted from either of those sample types. TCRbeta CDR3 regions were amplified from genomic DNA using the immunoSEQ Assay, a bias-controlled multiplex PCR. For the original study's pipeline: The number of nucleated cells in each sample was estimated by amplification of reference gene primers within the assay. To quantify the absolute abundance of each unique TCRbeta CDR3 rearrangement, sequence reads were collapsed and filtered. For each sample, productive Simpson clonality was calculated by taking the square root of Simpson's diversity index across productive rearrangements. TCRdb retrieved this table from immuneACCESS and kept in-frame rearrangements only. Not all clones are present; in checked studies, unresolved V genes account for under half, and no reason is known for the remainder. V, J and clone size were drawn from that table, and D and trimming were deduced from the DNA. The sample table holds about 49,000 clones, of which 65% to 85% were seen once. The ten largest make up around 1.6% of the sample.

Clipping removes 6 bases from V and 1 base from J, with 4 as the unmatched junction base count. Counted from cysteine to phenylalanine, this CDR3 has 14 amino acids. Here the CDR3 DNA is all that survives: 42 bases in frame from base 1. The germline V gene sets CDR1 to KGHSH and CDR2 to LQKENI. A remark on this clone: Its specific antigen is unknown. Qualities for individual bases were not recorded, and no much larger clone is one base off.

Sequences were obtained from peripheral blood. In this chain, TRBV18 is recombined with TRBJ2-5; the junction holds 8 bases that match TRBD1. This TCR came from a man between 50 and 59 years old with acute or convalescent COVID-19. In nucleotides, the sequence is TGTGCCAGCTCGGGGACAGGCATCCAAGAGACCCAGTACTTC. Translated, this is CASSGTGIQETQYF.